This T cell receptor (beta chain) originates from a study of T cell repertoires in cytomegalovirus infection (dated by TCRdb to between 2017 and 2020). Background for the entire study: Donor HLA type was relevant to the analysis, as public TCR beta signatures indicated carriage of CMV infection together with the matching HLA type. Results the study describes overall, beyond this receptor: In both this cohort and an independent roughly 350-donor cohort, the cumulative frequency of public TCR beta family members distinguished carriers of CMV infection plus the relevant HLA type. In the ex vivo response, HLA-C-restricted CMV-specific TCR beta clonotypes were dominant, and in two of eight donors the single most frequent clonotype came from this HLA-C-restricted group.

These reads were obtained on an Illumina HiSeq 1500. TCRdb ran its own pipeline on the public reads, namely fastp trimming at Q25 and MiXCR clone calling, and kept in-frame beta chains. Rows with one shared CDR3 protein collapse into an entry with the most common genes and DNA. The table for this sample lists around 450,000 distinct CDR3 sequences; 25% to 40% of them were counted only once. The top ten constitute roughly 13% of the sample. To note about this clonotype: The antigen this receptor binds is unknown. No per-base quality is available; no much larger clone lies one base away.

V drops 5 bases and J drops 0 bases, leaving 17 bases in between. The CDR3 has 17 amino acids, counting the end cysteine and phenylalanine. CDR3 DNA only is kept here, 51 bases in frame from base 1. The specimen was PBMCs. The chain links TRBV12-3 or TRBV12-4 with TRBJ2-1, with the D gene too uncertain to name. The origin of this receptor is a human donor in good health (CMV status not recorded). Some clones in this sample may be carry-over from other donors' samples. DNA sequence: TGTGCCAGCAGTCCGACGACTCTTACCCCCTCCTACAATGAGCAGTTCTTC. It encodes CASSPTTLTPSYNEQFF.